The next 22 T cell receptor beta chains were all read from a single sample in a study of blood T cell repertoires in COVID-19. Produced via immunoSEQ multiplex PCR; TCRdb's table is partial and in-frame only. The sample includes approximately 290,000 clones, 80% to 90% of them seen just once. Sequencing used peripheral blood. Receptor source: a man aged 30 to 45 with acute or convalescent COVID-19.

The chain recombines TRBV27 with TRBJ1-6, with 8 bases fitting TRBD1. The CDR3 contains 16 residues. Germline trimming cut 7 bases from V and 9 bases from J; bases unmatched to any gene: 14. Germline assignment: CDR1 MNHEY and CDR2 SMNVEV (reference sequence). The CDR3 region is CASTAIWTGRASPLHF. CDR3 in DNA: TGTGCCAGCACAGCCATCTGGACAGGGCGGGCTTCACCCCTCCACTTT.

The CDR3 is CASGRVGYGYTF. DNA of the CDR3: TGCGCCAGCGGCAGGGTGGGCTATGGCTACACCTTC. The chain employs TRBV5-1 and TRBJ1-2; TRBD1 is a possible D gene (5 bases). The CDR3 spans 12 residues. CDR1 is SGHRS, CDR2 YFSETQ, per germline. With 7 bases removed from V and 4 bases from J, the gap between germline ends came to 11 bases.

This clone was seen just once. This chain links TRBV5-1 with TRBJ2-1; maybe TRBD2 (5 bases). The germline gives CDR1 SGHRS, CDR2 YFSETQ. The CDR3 consists of 14 residues. Trimming cost V 3 bases and J 7 bases, with 14 bases left between them. The CDR3, as DNA: TGCGCCAGCAGCTCGGGAATAGAGACTAATGAGCAGTTCTTC. As protein: CASSSGIETNEQFF. Looking up the rest from reference TRBV5-1 and TRBJ2-1 gives the full variable domain: KAGVTQTPRYLIKTRGQQVTLSCSPISGHRSVSWYQQTPGQGLQFLFEYFSETQRNKGNFPGRFSGRQFSNSRSEMNVSTLELGDSALYLCASSSGIETNEQFFGPGTRLTVL.

This clone came up once. The rearrangement uses TRBV7-2 and TRBJ1-1, with a tentative D call TRBD1 (5 bases). This CDR3 has 16 residues. Germline values: CDR1 SGHTA, CDR2 FQGNSA. Deletions cut 6 bases from V and 0 bases from J, with 17 bases between. The CDR3 sequence is CASRSDSSYLNTEAFF. CDR3 nucleotides: TGTGCCAGCAGATCCGACAGTTCTTATTTGAACACTGAAGCTTTCTTT.

A remark on this clone: Other DNA sequences in the same sample also yield this CDR3. The gene calls are TRBV30 and TRBJ2-3; D uncertain. V shed 0 bases and J shed 2 bases, with 3 bases lying between them. Germline CDR1 and CDR2: GTSNPN and SVGIG (reference sequence). The CDR3 has 12 residues. The CDR3 coding sequence is TGTGCCTGGAGTGTCAACACAGATACGCAGTATTTT. Amino acid sequence: CAWSVNTDTQYF.

The rearrangement uses TRBV3-1 (or the pseudogene TRBV3-2) and TRBJ2-1; D is unclear. V gave up 1 base and J gave up 6 bases, with 7 bases separating them. CDR1 is LGHDT, CDR2 YNNKEL, per germline (reference sequence). The CDR3 sequence is 13 residues long. The DNA for the CDR3 is TGTGCCAGCAGCCAAGTTTCATCCAATGAGCAGTTCTTC. Translated: CASSQVSSNEQFF.

The gene calls are TRBV5-4 and TRBJ2-2; 9 nucleotides align to TRBD1. Germline V gene data show CDR1 as SGHNT and CDR2 as YYREEE (reference sequence). V was clipped by 4 bases and J by 4 bases; unmatched bases: 11. The CDR3 spans 17 residues. The CDR3 DNA reads TGTGCCAGCAGCCCCCAACAGGGGGCGCGGGCCACCGGGGAGCTGTTTTTT. Its protein product is CASSPQQGARATGELFF.

This clone was counted between two and nine times. The J gene is TRBJ2-3, the V gene TRBV2, with D possibly TRBD1 on 6 matching bases. V dropped 8 bases and J dropped 1 base, with 13 bases sitting between them. CDR3 size: 14 residues. Germline CDR1 SNHLY, CDR2 FYNNEI. The CDR3 sequence is CASWTVRGTDTQYF. The CDR3 DNA reads as TGTGCCAGCTGGACAGTAAGAGGCACAGATACGCAGTATTTT. Full variable domain (missing parts from reference TRBV2 and TRBJ2-3): EPEVTQTPSHQVTQMGQEVILRCVPISNHLYFYWYRQILGQKVEFLVSFYNNEISEKSEIFDDQFSVERPDGSNFTLKIRSTKLEDSAMYFCASWTVRGTDTQYFGPGTRLTVL.

The chain has TRBV29-1 and TRBJ1-2; D is perhaps TRBD1 (5 bases). Germline V gene lookup returns CDR1 SQVTM and CDR2 ANQGSEA. The CDR3 contains 15 residues. Trimming removed 4 bases at V and 8 bases at J, with 23 bases between. The DNA of the CDR3 is TGCAGCGTTGGGGGGGGTCCCCAATTTCTCCGGGGCTACACCTTC. Translating it yields CSVGGGPQFLRGYTF.

CDR3 sequence reads: CASSPGGAGGYGYTF. The DNA for the CDR3 is TGTGCCAGCAGCCCCGGAGGGGCAGGGGGCTATGGCTACACCTTC. This sequence joins TRBV14 and TRBJ1-2, with TRBD1 identical over 7 bases. This CDR3 spans 15 amino acids. Germline values: CDR1 SGHDN, CDR2 FVKESK. J was trimmed by 4 bases and V by 4 bases; bases with no gene match: 9.

The chain employs TRBV5-6 and TRBJ1-5, with 7 nucleotides matching TRBD1. Per the germline V gene, CDR1 is SGHDT and CDR2 is YYEEEE. The CDR3 loop spans 13 amino acids. V trimming: 4 bases; J trimming: 6 bases; junction bases outside the gene matches: 4. The DNA for the CDR3 is TGTGCCAGCAGCAGACAGGGAGGTCAGCCCCAGCATTTT. Protein: CASSRQGGQPQHF.

This clone came up once. V and J are TRBV5-1 and TRBJ2-1; TRBD2 matches 7 bases. Germline CDR1 SGHRS, CDR2 YFSETQ. Trimming removed 0 bases from V and 3 bases from J; junction bases left unmatched: 3. The CDR3 is 15 residues long. CDR3 bases: TGCGCCAGCAGCTTGGTCAGCGGGGTCTACAATGAGCAGTTCTTC. It codes for CASSLVSGVYNEQFF.

Only one count was recorded for this clone. The chain combines TRBV6-8 with TRBJ1-5; 8 bases match TRBD1. V dropped 6 bases and J dropped 2; count of bases not matched to a gene: 3. The CDR3 runs to 14 residues. From germline, CDR1 is MNHGY and CDR2 SAAAGT. The CDR3 loop reads CASSGQGRNQPQHF. The CDR3 nucleotides read TGTGCCAGCAGCGGACAGGGTCGCAATCAGCCCCAGCATTTT.

The chain carries TRBV7-3 and TRBJ2-1; D perhaps matches TRBD1 (6 bases). Trimming took off 5 bases at V and 9 bases at J, with 20 bases between the two ends. The CDR3 contains 15 residues. CDR1 is SGHTA, CDR2 FQGTGA, per germline. This CDR3 reads CASSKGQTGYGEQFF. The CDR3 bases are TGTGCCAGCAGCAAGGGGCAGACAGGCTACGGTGAGCAGTTCTTC.

The chain uses TRBV6-1 and TRBJ2-2; unclear D gene. CDR1 and CDR2 (germline): MNHNS, SASEGT. CDR3 length equals 13 residues. V was trimmed by 2 bases and J by 8 bases, leaving 9 bases between them. CDR3 sequence (DNA): TGTGCCAGCAGTGAATTGGTAGAGGGGGAGCTGTTTTTT. This codes for CASSELVEGELFF.

The rearrangement links TRBV3-1 (or the pseudogene TRBV3-2) to TRBJ2-3; D remains ambiguous. Germline CDR1 and CDR2: LGHDT and YNNKEL (reference sequence). The CDR3 loop spans 14 amino acids. V gave up 7 bases and J gave up 2 bases, with 13 bases separating them. The CDR3 region is CASKRAIVTDTQYF. The CDR3 DNA reads TGTGCCAGCAAGCGCGCCATAGTCACAGATACGCAGTATTTT.

This clone turned up a few times. The J gene is TRBJ2-1, the V gene TRBV4-1; 10 bases match TRBD1. This CDR3 is 12 amino acids long. J was trimmed by 16 bases and V by 1 base; bases with no gene match: 4. Germline V gene sequence: CDR1 MGHRA, CDR2 YSYEKL. The CDR3 here is CASSQGDRGQFF. CDR3 nucleotide sequence: TGCGCCAGCAGCCAAGGCGACAGGGGGCAATTCTTC.

V is TRBV10-1 and J is TRBJ1-2; D unclear. Trimming stripped 4 bases from V and 4 bases from J, with 10 bases between. The length of the CDR3 is 13 residues. The V gene's germline CDR1 is WNHNN and CDR2 SYGVQD (reference sequence). CDR3: CASSAGGSYGYTF. CDR3 sequence (DNA): TGCGCCAGCAGTGCTGGCGGGTCCTATGGCTACACCTTC.

The chain recombines TRBV4-2 with TRBJ1-3; 10 bases agree with TRBD1. Trimming took 0 bases from V and 9 from J; bases not matched to a gene: 8. The CDR3 covers 16 residues. Germline V gene lookup returns CDR1 LGHNA and CDR2 YNFKEQ. The CDR3: CASSQDRGGQGTTIYF. The CDR3 DNA is TGTGCCAGCAGCCAAGATAGGGGGGGACAGGGGACCACCATATATTTT.

The chain links TRBV28 to TRBJ2-1; 11 bases fit TRBD2. V shed 7 bases and J 2 bases; nucleotides not matched to a gene: 4. The germline CDR1 and CDR2 sequences are MDHEN and SYDVKM. This CDR3 spans 15 amino acids. The CDR3 nucleotides are TGTGCCAGCACTACGACTAGCGGGACCTACAATGAGCAGTTCTTC. Translation: CASTTTSGTYNEQFF.

Written as DNA, the CDR3 is TGTGCCAGCAGTTTTTGGCAGTATAATTCACCCCTCCACTTT. Amino acid sequence: CASSFWQYNSPLHF. The V and J genes are TRBV27 and TRBJ1-6; unclear D gene. V was clipped by 3 bases and J by 4 bases, with 7 bases between them. This CDR3 contains 14 residues. Germline V gives CDR1 MNHEY, CDR2 SMNVEV (reference sequence).

This clone was recorded once. This chain uses TRBV7-9 with TRBJ1-2; 10 nucleotides align to TRBD1. This CDR3 region has 16 residues. With V trimmed by 4 bases and J by 6 bases, 11 bases remained unmatched. Germline V gene data show CDR1 as SEHNR and CDR2 as FQNEAQ (reference sequence). The CDR3 coding sequence is TGTGCCAGCAGCTCACCCGACAGGGGGCGCTTTAATGGCTACACCTTC. Translation gives CASSSPDRGRFNGYTF.